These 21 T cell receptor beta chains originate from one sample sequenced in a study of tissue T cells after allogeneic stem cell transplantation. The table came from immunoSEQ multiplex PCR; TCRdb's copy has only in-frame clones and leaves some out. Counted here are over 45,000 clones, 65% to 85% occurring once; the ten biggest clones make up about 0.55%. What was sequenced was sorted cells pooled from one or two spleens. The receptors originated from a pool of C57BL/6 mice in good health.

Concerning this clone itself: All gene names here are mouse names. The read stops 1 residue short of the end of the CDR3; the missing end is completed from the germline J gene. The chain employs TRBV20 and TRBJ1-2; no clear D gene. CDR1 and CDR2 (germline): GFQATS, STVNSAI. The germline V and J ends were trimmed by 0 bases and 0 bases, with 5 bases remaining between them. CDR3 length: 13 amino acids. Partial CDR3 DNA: TGTGGTGCTAGGGAACCACCAAACTCCGACTACACC. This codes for CGAREPPNSDYT. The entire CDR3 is CGAREPPNSDYTF.

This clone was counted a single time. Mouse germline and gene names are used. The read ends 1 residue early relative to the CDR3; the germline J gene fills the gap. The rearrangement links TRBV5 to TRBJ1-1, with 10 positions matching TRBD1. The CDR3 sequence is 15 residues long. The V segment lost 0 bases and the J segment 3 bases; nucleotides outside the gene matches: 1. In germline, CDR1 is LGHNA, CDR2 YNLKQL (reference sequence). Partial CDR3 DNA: TGTGCCAGCAGCCAAGAGGGGACAGGGGACACAGAAGTCTTC. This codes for CASSQEGTGDTEVF. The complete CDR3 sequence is CASSQEGTGDTEVFF.

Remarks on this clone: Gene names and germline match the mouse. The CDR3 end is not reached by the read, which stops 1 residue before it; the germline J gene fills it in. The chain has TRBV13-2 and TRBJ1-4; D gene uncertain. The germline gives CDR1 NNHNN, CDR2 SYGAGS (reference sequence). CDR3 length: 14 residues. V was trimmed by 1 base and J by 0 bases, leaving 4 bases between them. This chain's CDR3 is CASGDQISNERLFF. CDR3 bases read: TGTGCCAGCGGTGATCAGATTTCCAACGAAAGATTATTT.

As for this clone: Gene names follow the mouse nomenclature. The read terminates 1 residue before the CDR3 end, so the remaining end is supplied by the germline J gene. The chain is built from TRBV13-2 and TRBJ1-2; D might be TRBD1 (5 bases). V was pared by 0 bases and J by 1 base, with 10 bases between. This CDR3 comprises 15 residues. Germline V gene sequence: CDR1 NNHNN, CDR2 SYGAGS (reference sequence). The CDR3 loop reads CASGDVRRGNSDYTF. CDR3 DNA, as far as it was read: TGTGCCAGCGGTGATGTCAGGAGGGGAAACTCCGACTACACC.

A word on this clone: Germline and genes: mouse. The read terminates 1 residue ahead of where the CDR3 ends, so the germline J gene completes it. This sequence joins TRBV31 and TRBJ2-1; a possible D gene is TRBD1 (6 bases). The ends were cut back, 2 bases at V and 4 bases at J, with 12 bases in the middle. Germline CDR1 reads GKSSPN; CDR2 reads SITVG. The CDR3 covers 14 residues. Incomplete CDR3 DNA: TGTGCCTGGAGTTGGACAGAAAGATATGCTGAGCAGTTC. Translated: CAWSWTERYAEQF. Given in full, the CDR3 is CAWSWTERYAEQFF.

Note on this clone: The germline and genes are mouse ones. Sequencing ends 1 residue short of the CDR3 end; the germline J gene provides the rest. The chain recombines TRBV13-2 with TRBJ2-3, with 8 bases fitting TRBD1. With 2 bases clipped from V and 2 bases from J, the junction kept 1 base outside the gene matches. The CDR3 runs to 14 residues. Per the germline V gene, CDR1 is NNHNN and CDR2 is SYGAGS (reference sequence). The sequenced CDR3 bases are TGTGCCAGCGGTGAGCAGGGGGCTGCAGAAACGCTGTAT. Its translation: CASGEQGAAETLY. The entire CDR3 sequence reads CASGEQGAAETLYF.

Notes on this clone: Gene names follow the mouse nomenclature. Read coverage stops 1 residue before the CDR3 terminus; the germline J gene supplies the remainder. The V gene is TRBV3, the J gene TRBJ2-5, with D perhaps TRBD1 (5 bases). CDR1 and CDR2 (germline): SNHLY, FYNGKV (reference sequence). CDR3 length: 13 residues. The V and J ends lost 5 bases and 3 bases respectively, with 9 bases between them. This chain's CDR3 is CASSREGQDTQYF. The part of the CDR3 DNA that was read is TGTGCCAGCAGCCGGGAGGGGCAAGACACCCAGTAC.

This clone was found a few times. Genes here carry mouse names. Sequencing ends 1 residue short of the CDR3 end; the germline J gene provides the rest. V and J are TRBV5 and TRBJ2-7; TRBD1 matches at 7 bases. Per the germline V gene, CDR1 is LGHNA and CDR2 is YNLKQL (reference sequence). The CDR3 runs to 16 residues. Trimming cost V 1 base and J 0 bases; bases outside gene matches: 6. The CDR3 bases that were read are TGTGCCAGCAGCCAAGGGACAGGTAGGAGCTCCTATGAACAGTAC. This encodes CASSQGTGRSSYEQY. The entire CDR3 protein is CASSQGTGRSSYEQYF.

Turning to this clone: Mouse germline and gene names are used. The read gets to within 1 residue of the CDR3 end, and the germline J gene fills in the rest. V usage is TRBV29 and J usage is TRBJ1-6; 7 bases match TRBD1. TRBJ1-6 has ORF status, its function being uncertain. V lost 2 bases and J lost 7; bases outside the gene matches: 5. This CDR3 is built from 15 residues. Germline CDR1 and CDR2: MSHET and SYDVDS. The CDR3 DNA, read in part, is TGTGCTAGCAGTTTACGGAGGGGGCGAAATTCGCCCCTCTAC. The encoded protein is CASSLRRGRNSPLY. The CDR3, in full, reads CASSLRRGRNSPLYF.

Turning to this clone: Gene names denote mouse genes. The CDR3 spells CGARGRAETLYF. The CDR3 DNA, read in part, is TGTGGTGCTAGGGGCCGTGCAGAAACGCTGTAT. The chain employs TRBV20 and TRBJ2-3; D call uncertain. The CDR3 end lies 1 residue beyond the end of the read and is filled in from the germline J gene. Trimming removed 1 base from V and 1 base from J, with 3 bases in between. The CDR3 spans 12 residues. Looked up from germline, CDR1 is GFQATS and CDR2 is STVNSAI.

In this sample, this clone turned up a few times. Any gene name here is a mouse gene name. The part of the CDR3 DNA that was read is TGTGCCAGCAGCCACGACACCCCATATGAACAGTAC. It translates to CASSHDTPYEQY. The whole CDR3 is CASSHDTPYEQYF. The V gene is TRBV2, the J gene TRBJ2-7; D not certain. The read terminates 1 residue ahead of where the CDR3 ends, so the germline J gene completes it. Germline CDR1 and CDR2: LGHNA and YSYQKL. This CDR3 has 13 amino acids. V was pared by 3 bases and J by 4 bases, with 10 bases between.

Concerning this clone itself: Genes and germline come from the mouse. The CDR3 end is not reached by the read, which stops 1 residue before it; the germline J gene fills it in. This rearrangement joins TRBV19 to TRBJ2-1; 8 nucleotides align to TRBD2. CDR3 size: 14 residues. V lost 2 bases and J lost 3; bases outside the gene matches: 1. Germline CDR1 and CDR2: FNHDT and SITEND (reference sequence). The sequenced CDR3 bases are TGTGCCAGCAGTATTGGGGGGGGCTATGCTGAGCAGTTC. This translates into CASSIGGGYAEQF. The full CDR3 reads CASSIGGGYAEQFF.

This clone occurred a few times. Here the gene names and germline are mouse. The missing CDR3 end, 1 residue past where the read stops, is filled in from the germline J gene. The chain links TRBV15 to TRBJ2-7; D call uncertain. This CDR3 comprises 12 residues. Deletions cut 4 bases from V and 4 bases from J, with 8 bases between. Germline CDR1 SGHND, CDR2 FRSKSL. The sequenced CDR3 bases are TGTGCCAGCAGTTCTACAGAATATGAACAGTAC. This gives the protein CASSSTEYEQY. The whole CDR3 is CASSSTEYEQYF.

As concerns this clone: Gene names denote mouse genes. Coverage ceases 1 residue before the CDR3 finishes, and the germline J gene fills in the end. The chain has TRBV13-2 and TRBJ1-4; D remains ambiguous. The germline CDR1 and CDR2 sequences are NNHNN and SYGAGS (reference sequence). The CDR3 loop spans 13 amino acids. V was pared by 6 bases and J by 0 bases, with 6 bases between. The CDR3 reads CASAGVSNERLFF. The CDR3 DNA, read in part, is TGTGCCAGCGCCGGGGTTTCCAACGAAAGATTATTT.

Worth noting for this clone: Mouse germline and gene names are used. The CDR3 here is CGARRGTNSDYTF. The sequenced part of the CDR3 DNA is TGTGGTGCTAGGAGGGGGACAAACTCCGACTACACC. The chain has TRBV20 and TRBJ1-2, with D perhaps matching TRBD1 (6 bases). The CDR3 goes on 1 residue after the read ends, and that part is filled in from the germline J gene. Germline loops: CDR1 GFQATS, CDR2 STVNSAI. This CDR3 has 13 amino acids. V shed 2 bases and J shed 0 bases, with 7 bases lying between them.

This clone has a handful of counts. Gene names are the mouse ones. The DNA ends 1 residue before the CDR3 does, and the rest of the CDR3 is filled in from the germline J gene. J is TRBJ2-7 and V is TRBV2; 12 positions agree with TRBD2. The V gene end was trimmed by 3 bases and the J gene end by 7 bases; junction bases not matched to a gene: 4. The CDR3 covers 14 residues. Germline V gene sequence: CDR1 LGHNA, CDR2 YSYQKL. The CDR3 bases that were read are TGTGCCAGCAGCCAGACTGGGGGGGCAGGGGAACAGTAC. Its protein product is CASSQTGGAGEQY. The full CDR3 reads CASSQTGGAGEQYF.

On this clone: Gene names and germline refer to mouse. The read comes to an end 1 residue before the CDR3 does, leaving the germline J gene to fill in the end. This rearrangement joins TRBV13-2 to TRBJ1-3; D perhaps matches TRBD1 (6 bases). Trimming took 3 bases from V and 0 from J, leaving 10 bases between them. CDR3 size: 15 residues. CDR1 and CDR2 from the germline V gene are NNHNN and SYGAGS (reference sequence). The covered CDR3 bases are TGTGCCAGCGGTGGAGCAGGGGATTCTGGAAATACGCTCTAT. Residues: CASGGAGDSGNTLY. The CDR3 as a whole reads CASGGAGDSGNTLYF.

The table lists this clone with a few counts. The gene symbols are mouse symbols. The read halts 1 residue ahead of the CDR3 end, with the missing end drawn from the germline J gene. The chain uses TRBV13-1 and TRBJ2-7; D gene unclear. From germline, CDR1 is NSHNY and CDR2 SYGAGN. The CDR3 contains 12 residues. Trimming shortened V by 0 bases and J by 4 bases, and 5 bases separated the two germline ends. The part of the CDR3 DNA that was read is TGTGCCAGCAGTGATGGGGAGTATGAACAGTAC. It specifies CASSDGEYEQY. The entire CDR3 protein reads CASSDGEYEQYF.

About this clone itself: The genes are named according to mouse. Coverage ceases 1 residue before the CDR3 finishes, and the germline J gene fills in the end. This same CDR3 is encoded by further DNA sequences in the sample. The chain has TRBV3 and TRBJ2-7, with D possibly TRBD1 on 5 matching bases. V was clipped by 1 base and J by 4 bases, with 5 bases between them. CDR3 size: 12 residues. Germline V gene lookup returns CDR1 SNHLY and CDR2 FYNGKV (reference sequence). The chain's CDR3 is CASSLEGYEQYF. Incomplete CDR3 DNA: TGTGCCAGCAGCTTAGAGGGGTATGAACAGTAC.

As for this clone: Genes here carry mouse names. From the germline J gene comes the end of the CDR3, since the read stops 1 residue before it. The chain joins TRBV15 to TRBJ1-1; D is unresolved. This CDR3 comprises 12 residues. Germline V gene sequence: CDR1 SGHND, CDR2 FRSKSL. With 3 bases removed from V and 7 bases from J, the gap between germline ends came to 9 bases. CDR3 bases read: TGTGCCAGCAGTTTTAGCCAAAAAGAAGTCTTC. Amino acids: CASSFSQKEVF. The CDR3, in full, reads CASSFSQKEVFF.

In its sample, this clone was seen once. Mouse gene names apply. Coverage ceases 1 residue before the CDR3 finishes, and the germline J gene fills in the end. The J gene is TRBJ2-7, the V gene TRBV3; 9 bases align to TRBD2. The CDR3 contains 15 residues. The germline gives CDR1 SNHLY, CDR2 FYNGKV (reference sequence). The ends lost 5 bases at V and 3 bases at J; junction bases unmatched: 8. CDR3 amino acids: CASSPPGLGHYEQYF. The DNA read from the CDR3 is TGTGCCAGCAGCCCTCCGGGACTGGGCCACTATGAACAGTAC.